The text below deals with one T cell receptor (beta chain). Its antigen has not been determined. No base-level quality is on record; no much larger clone is a single base apart. TCRbeta CDR3 regions were amplified from genomic DNA by means of the immunoSEQ Assay, a bias-controlled multiplex PCR. For the original study's pipeline: The number of nucleated cells in each sample was estimated from the amplification of reference gene primers within the assay. Sequence reads were collapsed and filtered to measure the absolute abundance of every unique TCRbeta CDR3 rearrangement. For each sample, productive Simpson clonality was calculated as the square root of Simpson's diversity index across productive rearrangements. The clones in this table, taken by TCRdb from immuneACCESS, are in-frame only. Not every clone is retained; where verified, under half of the shortfall comes from an unresolved V gene, and the cause of the rest is unknown. V and J calls and clone size are as listed in that table; D and trimming were resolved from the DNA. The table for this sample lists about 440,000 clones; about 89% of them were counted only once. The ten largest clones take up around 4.5% of the sample.

This sample was included in a study of blood T cell repertoires in COVID-19 (dated by TCRdb to 2020 to 2021). Concerning the study at large: Collaborator samples came from the United States, Italy and Spain and covered acute and convalescent phases of COVID-19. HLA class I and class II types, where available, came from metadata supplied by the sample provider rather than from assay-based typing. Samples came from the ongoing ImmuneRACE study (first 160 participants) plus 1,254 subjects from 6 global collaborators. The material from the prospective study consisted of cDNA or gDNA derived from T cells, B-cell-depleted T cells, or PBMCs. Nearly every sample came with metadata listing a de-identified subject ID, COVID-19 status, age in years and sex. The dataset comprised deeply sampled blood TCRbeta repertoires from subjects exposed to, actively infected with, or recovered from COVID-19. The repertoires were released in a freely available public database meant as a resource for research on the immune response to SARS-CoV-2. The investigation overall reported the following: How much clinical and demographic metadata was included differed by source and by participant, and the metadata was provided uncurated.

The collaborating institutions used their own protocols to collect whole blood in K2EDTA tubes. For TCRbeta analysis, collaborators shipped samples in one of three forms: frozen whole blood, isolated PBMCs, or DNA extracted from either of those sample types. The TCR was taken from a woman between 25 and 40 years old with acute or convalescent COVID-19. The sequencing sample was made of peripheral blood.

The sequenced DNA: TGTGCCAGCATCTATCGACAGGCCCAGAACACTGAAGCTTTCTTT. Its protein reads: CASIYRQAQNTEAFF. The chain couples TRBV21-1 to TRBJ1-1; the table's D call, TRBD1, was not checked against the DNA. TRBV21-1 is a known pseudogene. From the cysteine up to the phenylalanine, the CDR3 has a length of 15 residues. The retained sequence is limited to the CDR3, 45 bases, with the frame set at the first base.